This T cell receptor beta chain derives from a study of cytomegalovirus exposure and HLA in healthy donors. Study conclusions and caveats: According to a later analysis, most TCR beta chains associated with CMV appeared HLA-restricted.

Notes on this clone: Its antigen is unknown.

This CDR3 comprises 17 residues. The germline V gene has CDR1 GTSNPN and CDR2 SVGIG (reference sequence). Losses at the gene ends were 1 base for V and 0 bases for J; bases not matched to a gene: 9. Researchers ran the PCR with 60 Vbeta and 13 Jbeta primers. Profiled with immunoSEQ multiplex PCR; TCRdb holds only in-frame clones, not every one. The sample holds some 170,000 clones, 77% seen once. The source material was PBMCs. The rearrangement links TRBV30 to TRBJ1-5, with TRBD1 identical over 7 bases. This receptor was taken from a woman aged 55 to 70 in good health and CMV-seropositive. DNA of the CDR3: TGTGCCTGGAGTGAAGGGGGACAGACGTATAGCAATCAGCCCCAGCATTTT. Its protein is CAWSEGGQTYSNQPQHF.